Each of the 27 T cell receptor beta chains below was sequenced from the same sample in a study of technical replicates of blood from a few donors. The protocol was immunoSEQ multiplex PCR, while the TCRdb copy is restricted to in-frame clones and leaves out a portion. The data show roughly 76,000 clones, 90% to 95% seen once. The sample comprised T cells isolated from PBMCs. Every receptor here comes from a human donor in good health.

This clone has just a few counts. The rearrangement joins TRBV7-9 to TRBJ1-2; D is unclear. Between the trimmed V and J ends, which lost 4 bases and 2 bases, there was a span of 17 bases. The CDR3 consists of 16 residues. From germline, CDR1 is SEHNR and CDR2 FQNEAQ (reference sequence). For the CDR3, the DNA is TGTGCCAGCAGCTCGGCACTAAGGGAGGGAAACTATGGCTACACCTTC. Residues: CASSSALREGNYGYTF.

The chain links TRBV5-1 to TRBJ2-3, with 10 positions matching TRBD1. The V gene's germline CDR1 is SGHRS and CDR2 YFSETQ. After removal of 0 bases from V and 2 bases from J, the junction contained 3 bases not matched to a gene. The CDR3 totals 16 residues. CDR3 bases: TGCGCCAGCAGCTTGGGGGACAGGGGTGACACAGATACGCAGTATTTT. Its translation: CASSLGDRGDTDTQYF.

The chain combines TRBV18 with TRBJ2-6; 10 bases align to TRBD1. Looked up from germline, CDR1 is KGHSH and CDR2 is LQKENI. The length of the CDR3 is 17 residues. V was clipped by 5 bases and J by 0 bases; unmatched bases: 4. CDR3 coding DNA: TGTGCCAGCTCATCAGGGACAGGGGCCTCTGGGGCCAACGTCCTGACTTTC. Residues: CASSSGTGASGANVLTF. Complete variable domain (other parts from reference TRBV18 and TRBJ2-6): NAGVMQNPRHLVRRRGQEARLRCSPMKGHSHVYWYRQLPEEGLKFMVYLQKENIIDESGMPKERFSAEFPKEGPSILRIQQVVRGDSAAYFCASSSGTGASGANVLTFGAGSRLTVL.

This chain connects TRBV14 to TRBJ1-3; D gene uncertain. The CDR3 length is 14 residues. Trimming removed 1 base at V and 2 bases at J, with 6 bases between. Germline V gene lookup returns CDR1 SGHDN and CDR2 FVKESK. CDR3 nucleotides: TGTGCCAGCAGCCAAGGAACAGCTGGAAACACCATATATTTT. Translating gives CASSQGTAGNTIYF.

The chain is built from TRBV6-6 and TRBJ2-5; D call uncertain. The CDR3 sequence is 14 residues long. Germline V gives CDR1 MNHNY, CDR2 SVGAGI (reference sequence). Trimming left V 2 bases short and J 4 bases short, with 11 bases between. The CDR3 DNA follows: TGTGCCAGCAGTTACGAGTGGAGAGGAGAGACCCAGTACTTC. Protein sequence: CASSYEWRGETQYF.

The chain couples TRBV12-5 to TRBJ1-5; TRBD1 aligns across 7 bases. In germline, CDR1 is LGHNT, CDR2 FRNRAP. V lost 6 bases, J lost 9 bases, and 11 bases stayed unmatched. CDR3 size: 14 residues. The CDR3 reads CASGTTTGERPQHF. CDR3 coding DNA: TGTGCTAGTGGGACTACTACAGGGGAGCGGCCCCAGCATTTT.

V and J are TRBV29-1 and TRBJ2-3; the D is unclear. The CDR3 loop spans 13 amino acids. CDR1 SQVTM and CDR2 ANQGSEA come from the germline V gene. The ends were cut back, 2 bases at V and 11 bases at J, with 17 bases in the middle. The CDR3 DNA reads TGCAGCGTTGAACCAAACTCGGGTCGGTTGCAGTATTTT. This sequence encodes CSVEPNSGRLQYF.

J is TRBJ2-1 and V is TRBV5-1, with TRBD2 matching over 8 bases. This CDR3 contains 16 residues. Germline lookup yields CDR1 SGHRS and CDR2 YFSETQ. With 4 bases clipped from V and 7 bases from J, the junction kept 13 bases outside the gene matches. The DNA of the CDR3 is TGCGCCAGCAGCCCGGGGGGGCAGGTGGAATTTAATGAGCAGTTCTTC. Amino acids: CASSPGGQVEFNEQFF.

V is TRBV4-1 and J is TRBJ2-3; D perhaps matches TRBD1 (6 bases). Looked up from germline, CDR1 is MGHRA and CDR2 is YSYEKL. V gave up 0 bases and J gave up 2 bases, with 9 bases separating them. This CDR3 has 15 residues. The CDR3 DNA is TGCGCCAGCAGCCAAGACCACAGGGACACAGATACGCAGTATTTT. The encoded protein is CASSQDHRDTDTQYF.

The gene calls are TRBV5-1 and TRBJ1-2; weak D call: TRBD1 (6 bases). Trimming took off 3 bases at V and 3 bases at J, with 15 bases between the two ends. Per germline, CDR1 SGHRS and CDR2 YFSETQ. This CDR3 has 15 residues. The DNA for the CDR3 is TGCGCCAGCAGCTGGGTACGAGGGGGGGACTATGGCTACACCTTC. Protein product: CASSWVRGGDYGYTF.

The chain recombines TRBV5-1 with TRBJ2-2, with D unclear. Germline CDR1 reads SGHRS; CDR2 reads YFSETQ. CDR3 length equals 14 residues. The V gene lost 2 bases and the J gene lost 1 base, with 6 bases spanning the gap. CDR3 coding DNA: TGCGCCAGCAGCTTCGGCGGGAACACCGGGGAGCTGTTTTTT. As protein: CASSFGGNTGELFF.

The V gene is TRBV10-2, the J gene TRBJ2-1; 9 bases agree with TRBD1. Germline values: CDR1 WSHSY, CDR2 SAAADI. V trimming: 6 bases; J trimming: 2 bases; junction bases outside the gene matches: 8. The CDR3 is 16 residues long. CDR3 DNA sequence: TGCGCCAGCAGAAGATGGACAGGGGAAACCTACAATGAGCAGTTCTTC. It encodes CASRRWTGETYNEQFF.

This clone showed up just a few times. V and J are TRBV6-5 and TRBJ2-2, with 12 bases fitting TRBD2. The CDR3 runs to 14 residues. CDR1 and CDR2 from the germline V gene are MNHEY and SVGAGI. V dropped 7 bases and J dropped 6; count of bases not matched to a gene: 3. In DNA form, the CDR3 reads TGTGCCAGCACTAGACTAGCGGGGGCCGGGGAGCTGTTTTTT. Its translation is CASTRLAGAGELFF.

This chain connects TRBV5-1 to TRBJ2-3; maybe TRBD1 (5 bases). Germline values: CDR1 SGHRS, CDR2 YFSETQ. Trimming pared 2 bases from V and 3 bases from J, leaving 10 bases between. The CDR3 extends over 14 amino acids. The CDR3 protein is CASSLARATDTQYF. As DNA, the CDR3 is TGCGCCAGCAGCTTAGCCAGGGCAACAGATACGCAGTATTTT.

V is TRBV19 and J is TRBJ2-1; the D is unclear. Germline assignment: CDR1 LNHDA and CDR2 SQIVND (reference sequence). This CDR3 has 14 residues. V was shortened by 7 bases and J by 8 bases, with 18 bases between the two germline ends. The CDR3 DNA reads TGTGCCAGTATTGGCGGTACCTCGTTTGATGAGCAGTTCTTC. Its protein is CASIGGTSFDEQFF.

CDR3 in amino acids: CASSQVDSSYEQYF. In DNA form, the CDR3 reads TGTGCCAGCAGCCAAGTCGACAGCTCCTACGAGCAGTACTTC. V usage is TRBV14 and J usage is TRBJ2-7; a possible D gene is TRBD1 (5 bases). This CDR3 spans 14 amino acids. In germline, CDR1 is SGHDN, CDR2 FVKESK. V lost 1 base to trimming and J lost 0 bases, with 7 bases between them. The complete variable domain, with remaining parts taken from reference TRBV14 and TRBJ2-7, reads EAGVTQFPSHSVIEKGQTVTLRCDPISGHDNLYWYRRVMGKEIKFLLHFVKESKQDESGMPNNRFLAERTGGTYSTLKVQPAELEDSGVYFCASSQVDSSYEQYFGPGTRLTVT.

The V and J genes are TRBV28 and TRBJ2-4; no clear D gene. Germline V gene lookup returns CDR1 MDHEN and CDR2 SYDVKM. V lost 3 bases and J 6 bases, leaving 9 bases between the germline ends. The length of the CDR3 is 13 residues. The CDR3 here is CASSFLGTNIQYF. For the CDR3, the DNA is TGTGCCAGCAGTTTTCTGGGCACAAACATTCAGTACTTC.

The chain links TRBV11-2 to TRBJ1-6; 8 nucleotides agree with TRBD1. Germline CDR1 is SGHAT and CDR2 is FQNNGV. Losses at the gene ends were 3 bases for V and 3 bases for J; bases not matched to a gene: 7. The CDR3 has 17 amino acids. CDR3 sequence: CASSLEGQAYYNSPLHF. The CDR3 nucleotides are TGTGCCAGCAGCTTGGAGGGACAGGCCTACTATAATTCACCCCTCCACTTT. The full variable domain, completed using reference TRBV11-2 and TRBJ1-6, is EAGVAQSPRYKIIEKRQSVAFWCNPISGHATLYWYQQILGQGPKLLIQFQNNGVVDDSQLPKDRFSAERLKGVDSTLKIQPAKLEDSAVYLCASSLEGQAYYNSPLHFGNGTRLTVT.

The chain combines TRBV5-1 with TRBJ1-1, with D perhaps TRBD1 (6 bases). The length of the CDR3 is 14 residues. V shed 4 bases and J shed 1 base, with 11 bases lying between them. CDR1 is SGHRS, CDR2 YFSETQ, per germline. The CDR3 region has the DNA TGCGCCAGCAGCCCCTGGACAGAGAACACTGAAGCTTTCTTT. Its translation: CASSPWTENTEAFF. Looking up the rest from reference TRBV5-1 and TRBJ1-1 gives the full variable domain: KAGVTQTPRYLIKTRGQQVTLSCSPISGHRSVSWYQQTPGQGLQFLFEYFSETQRNKGNFPGRFSGRQFSNSRSEMNVSTLELGDSALYLCASSPWTENTEAFFGQGTRLTVV.

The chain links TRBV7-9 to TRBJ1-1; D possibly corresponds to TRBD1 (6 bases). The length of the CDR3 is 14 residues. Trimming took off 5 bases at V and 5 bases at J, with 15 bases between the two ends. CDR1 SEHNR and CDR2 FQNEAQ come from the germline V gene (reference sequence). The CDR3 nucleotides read TGTGCCAGCAGCACACCAGGGGTTTGGACTGAAGCTTTCTTT. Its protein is CASSTPGVWTEAFF.

The DNA for the CDR3 is TGTGCCACAGACAGGGCACAAGAGACCCAGTACTTC. It translates to CATDRAQETQYF. The rearrangement joins TRBV2 to TRBJ2-5, with 7 bases identical to TRBD1. Germline CDR1 is SNHLY and CDR2 is FYNNEI. J was trimmed by 2 bases and V by 10 bases; bases with no gene match: 4. The CDR3 sequence is 12 residues long.

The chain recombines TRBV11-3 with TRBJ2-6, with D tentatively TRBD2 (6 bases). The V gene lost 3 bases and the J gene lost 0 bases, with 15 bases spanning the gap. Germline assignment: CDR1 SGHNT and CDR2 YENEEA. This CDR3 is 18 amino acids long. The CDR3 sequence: CASSFHQRASSGANVLTF. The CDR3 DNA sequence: TGTGCCAGCAGCTTCCATCAGCGGGCCAGCTCTGGGGCCAACGTCCTGACTTTC.

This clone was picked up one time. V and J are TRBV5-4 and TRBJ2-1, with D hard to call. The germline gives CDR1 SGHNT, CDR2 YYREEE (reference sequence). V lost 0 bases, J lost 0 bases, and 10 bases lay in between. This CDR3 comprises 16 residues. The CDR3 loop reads CASSLGSLSSYNEQFF. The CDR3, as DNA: TGTGCCAGCAGCTTGGGCTCCTTGAGCTCCTACAATGAGCAGTTCTTC.

The CDR3 loop is CASSPRTGTDTQYF. For the CDR3, the DNA is TGTGCCAGCAGCCCTCGGACAGGGACAGATACGCAGTATTTT. The genes are TRBV7-9 and TRBJ2-3, with 8 bases matching TRBD1. With V trimmed by 5 bases and J by 3 bases, 4 bases remained unmatched. The CDR3 has 14 residues. Germline V gives CDR1 SEHNR, CDR2 FQNEAQ (reference sequence). Full variable domain (missing parts from reference TRBV7-9 and TRBJ2-3): DTGVSQNPRHKITKRGQNVTFRCDPISEHNRLYWYRQTLGQGPEFLTYFQNEAQLEKSRLLSDRFSAERPKGSFSTLEIQRTEQGDSAMYLCASSPRTGTDTQYFGPGTRLTVL.

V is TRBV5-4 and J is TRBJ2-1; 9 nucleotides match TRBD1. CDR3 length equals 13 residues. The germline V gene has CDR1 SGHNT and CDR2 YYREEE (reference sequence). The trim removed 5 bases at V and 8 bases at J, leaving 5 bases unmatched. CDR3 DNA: TGTGCCAGCAGATACAGGGGGCAGGATGAGCAGTTCTTC. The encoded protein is CASRYRGQDEQFF.

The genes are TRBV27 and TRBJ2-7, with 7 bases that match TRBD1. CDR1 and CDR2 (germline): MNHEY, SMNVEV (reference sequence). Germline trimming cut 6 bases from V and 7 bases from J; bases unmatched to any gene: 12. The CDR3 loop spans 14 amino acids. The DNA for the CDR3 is TGTGCCAGCAGCCCGGCGACAGGGCCGGGGGAGCAGTACTTC. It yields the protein CASSPATGPGEQYF.

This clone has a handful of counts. CDR3 loop: CSVDGTGYWDEQYF. DNA for the CDR3: TGCAGCGTTGACGGGACAGGGTACTGGGACGAGCAGTACTTC. The chain carries TRBV29-1 and TRBJ2-7; 9 positions match TRBD1. Trimming at V came to 3 bases and at J to 5 bases, leaving 8 bases not matched to a gene. Germline CDR1 is SQVTM and CDR2 is ANQGSEA. The CDR3 has 14 residues.